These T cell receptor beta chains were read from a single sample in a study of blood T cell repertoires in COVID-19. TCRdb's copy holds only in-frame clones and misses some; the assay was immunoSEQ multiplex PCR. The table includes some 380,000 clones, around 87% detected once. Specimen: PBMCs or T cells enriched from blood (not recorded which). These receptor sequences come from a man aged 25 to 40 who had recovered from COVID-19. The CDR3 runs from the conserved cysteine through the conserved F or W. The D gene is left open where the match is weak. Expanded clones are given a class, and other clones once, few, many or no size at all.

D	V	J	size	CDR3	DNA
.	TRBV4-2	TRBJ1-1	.	CASSQVVRVGTEAFF	TGTGCCAGCAGCCAAGTCGTCAGGGTAGGAACTGAAGCTTTCTTT
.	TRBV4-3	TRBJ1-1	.	CASSSESGTEAFF	TGCGCCAGCAGCTCGGAGAGTGGCACTGAAGCTTTCTTT
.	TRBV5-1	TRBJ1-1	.	CASSFTPETEAFF	TGCGCCAGCAGCTTCACGCCGGAGACTGAAGCTTTCTTT
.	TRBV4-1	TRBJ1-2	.	CASSQVPGNNYGYTF	TGCGCCAGCAGCCAAGTCCCAGGGAACAACTATGGCTACACCTTC
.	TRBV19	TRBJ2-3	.	CASSIGGFTDTQYF	TGTGCCAGTAGTATAGGAGGGTTCACAGATACGCAGTATTTT
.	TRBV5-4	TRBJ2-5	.	CASSLVGGETQYF	TGTGCCAGCAGCTTGGTAGGGGGAGAGACCCAGTACTTC
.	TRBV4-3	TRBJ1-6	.	CASSQGWQGNSPLHF	TGCGCCAGCAGCCAAGGTTGGCAGGGAAATTCACCCCTCCACTTT
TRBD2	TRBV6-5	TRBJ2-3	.	CASSSPSGYSTDTQYF	TGTGCCAGCAGTTCCCCTAGCGGCTATAGCACAGATACGCAGTATTTT
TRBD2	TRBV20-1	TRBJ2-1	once	CSASPLAGGYNEQFF	TGCAGTGCTAGTCCCCTAGCGGGGGGATACAATGAGCAGTTCTTC
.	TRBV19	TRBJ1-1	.	CASSSEVRGMNTEAFF	TGTGCCAGTAGTTCAGAGGTCAGGGGAATGAACACTGAAGCTTTCTTT
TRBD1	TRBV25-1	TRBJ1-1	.	CASSDIRPTGGGTEAFF	TGTGCCAGCAGTGACATCCGACCGACAGGGGGAGGGACTGAAGCTTTCTTT
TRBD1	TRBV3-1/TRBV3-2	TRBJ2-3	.	CASSQGTGEIGTQYF	TGTGCCAGCAGCCAAGGGACAGGGGAAATAGGTACGCAGTATTTT
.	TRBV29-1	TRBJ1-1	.	CSVWWATEAFF	TGCAGCGTTTGGTGGGCCACTGAAGCTTTCTTT
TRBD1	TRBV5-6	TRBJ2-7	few	CASSKEGQGSSYEQYF	TGTGCCAGCAGCAAAGAAGGACAGGGTAGCTCCTACGAGCAGTACTTC
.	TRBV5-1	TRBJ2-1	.	CASSLDTGGDEQFF	TGCGCCAGCAGCTTGGATACAGGAGGGGATGAGCAGTTCTTC
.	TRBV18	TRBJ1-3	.	CASSPAGQISGNTIYF	TGTGCCAGCTCACCGGCGGGGCAGATCTCTGGAAACACCATATATTTT
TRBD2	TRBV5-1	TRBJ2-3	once	CASTAFGGGDTDTQYF	TGCGCCAGCACGGCCTTCGGCGGGGGAGATACAGATACGCAGTATTTT
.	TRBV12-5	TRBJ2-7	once	CASGFGFLGIGVSRGYEQYF	TGTGCTAGTGGTTTCGGGTTTCTTGGGATTGGAGTGAGCCGGGGCTACGAGCAGTACTTC
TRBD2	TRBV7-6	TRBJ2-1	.	CASTNSGGTYNEQFF	TGTGCCAGCACCAATAGCGGGGGAACCTACAATGAGCAGTTCTTC
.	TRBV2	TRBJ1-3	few	CASSGFGYSGNTIYF	TGTGCCAGCAGTGGTTTCGGGTACTCTGGAAACACCATATATTTT
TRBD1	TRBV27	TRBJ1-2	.	CASSLRTGHGYTF	TGTGCCAGCAGCCTCCGGACAGGGCATGGCTACACCTTC
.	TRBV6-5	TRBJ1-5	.	CASSSLGASQPQHF	TGTGCCAGCAGCTCATTGGGAGCTAGTCAGCCCCAGCATTTT
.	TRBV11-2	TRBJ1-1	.	CASSPFAEAFF	TGTGCCAGCAGCCCCTTTGCTGAAGCTTTCTTT
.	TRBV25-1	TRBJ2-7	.	CASSAHLTEVRYEQYF	TGTGCCAGCAGTGCTCACCTAACGGAGGTTCGTTACGAGCAGTACTTC
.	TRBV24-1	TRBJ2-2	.	CATSPTAPNTGELFF	TGTGCCACCAGTCCGACAGCTCCAAACACCGGGGAGCTGTTTTTT
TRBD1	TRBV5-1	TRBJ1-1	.	CASSLVGRSGQSPAEAFF	TGCGCCAGCAGCTTGGTTGGTCGATCGGGACAGTCACCGGCTGAAGCTTTCTTT
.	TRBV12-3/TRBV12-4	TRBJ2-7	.	CASSQGYEQYF	TGTGCCAGCAGCCAGGGGTACGAGCAGTACTTC
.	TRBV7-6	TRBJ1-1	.	CASSLGHGNTEAFF	TGTGCCAGCAGCTTAGGACACGGGAACACTGAAGCTTTCTTT
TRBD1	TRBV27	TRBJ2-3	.	CASSPRDSLTDTQYF	TGTGCCAGCAGTCCTCGGGACAGCCTCACAGATACGCAGTATTTT
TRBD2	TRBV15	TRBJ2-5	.	CATKYSGAETQYF	TGTGCCACCAAGTATAGCGGGGCTGAGACCCAGTACTTC
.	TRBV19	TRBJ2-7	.	CASEGRSSYEQYF	TGTGCCAGCGAGGGCAGGTCCTCCTACGAGCAGTACTTC
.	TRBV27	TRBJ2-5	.	CASSYSGRRETQYF	TGTGCCAGCAGCTATTCAGGGAGGAGGGAGACCCAGTACTTC
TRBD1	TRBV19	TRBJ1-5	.	CASSRDRNNQPQHF	TGTGCCAGTAGTAGGGACAGGAATAATCAGCCCCAGCATTTT
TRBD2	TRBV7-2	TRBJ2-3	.	CASSTLAGGNTQYF	TGTGCCAGCAGCACACTAGCGGGGGGGAATACGCAGTATTTT
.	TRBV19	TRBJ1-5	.	CASSPTGQSYQPQHF	TGTGCCAGTAGTCCAACAGGGCAGAGTTATCAGCCCCAGCATTTT
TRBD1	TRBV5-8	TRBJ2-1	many	CASSWDRGSEQFF	TGTGCCAGCAGCTGGGACAGGGGGAGTGAGCAGTTCTTC
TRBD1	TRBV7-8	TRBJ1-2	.	CASSLGQGGGYTF	TGTGCCAGCAGCTTAGGACAGGGGGGAGGCTACACCTTC
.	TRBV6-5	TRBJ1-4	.	CASRRAWENEKLFF	TGTGCCAGCAGAAGGGCCTGGGAGAATGAAAAACTGTTTTTT
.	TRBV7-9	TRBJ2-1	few	CASSLSTEEQFF	TGTGCCAGCAGCTTATCCACCGAGGAGCAGTTCTTC
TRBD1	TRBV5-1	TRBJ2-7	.	CASSLGSGQGYEQYF	TGCGCCAGCAGCTTGGGTTCAGGACAGGGCTACGAGCAGTACTTC
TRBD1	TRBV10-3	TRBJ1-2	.	CAISDDRGRGGYTF	TGTGCCATCAGTGATGACAGGGGGCGAGGTGGCTACACCTTC
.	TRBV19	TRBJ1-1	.	CASSKRQVNTEAFF	TGTGCCAGTAGTAAACGACAGGTGAACACTGAAGCTTTCTTT
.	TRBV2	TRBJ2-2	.	CASSEQGIVKTGELFF	TGTGCCAGCAGTGAACAGGGGATAGTAAAGACCGGGGAGCTGTTTTTT
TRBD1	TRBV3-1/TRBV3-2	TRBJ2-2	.	CASSQGTGATTGELFF	TGTGCCAGCAGCCAAGGGACAGGGGCTACGACCGGGGAGCTGTTTTTT
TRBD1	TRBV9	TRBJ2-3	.	CASSRGQGVYLANTDTQYF	TGTGCCAGCAGCCGGGGACAGGGGGTTTATTTGGCCAACACAGATACGCAGTATTTT
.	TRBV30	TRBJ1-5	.	CAWSASGGRGTPQHF	TGTGCCTGGAGTGCCTCGGGTGGGCGGGGGACGCCCCAGCATTTT
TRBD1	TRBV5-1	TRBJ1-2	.	CASSLGQGAGGYTF	TGCGCCAGCAGCTTGGGACAGGGGGCGGGTGGCTACACCTTC
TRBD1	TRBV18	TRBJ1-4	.	CASSPETGRGEKLFF	TGTGCCAGCTCACCGGAGACAGGGCGTGGTGAAAAACTGTTTTTT